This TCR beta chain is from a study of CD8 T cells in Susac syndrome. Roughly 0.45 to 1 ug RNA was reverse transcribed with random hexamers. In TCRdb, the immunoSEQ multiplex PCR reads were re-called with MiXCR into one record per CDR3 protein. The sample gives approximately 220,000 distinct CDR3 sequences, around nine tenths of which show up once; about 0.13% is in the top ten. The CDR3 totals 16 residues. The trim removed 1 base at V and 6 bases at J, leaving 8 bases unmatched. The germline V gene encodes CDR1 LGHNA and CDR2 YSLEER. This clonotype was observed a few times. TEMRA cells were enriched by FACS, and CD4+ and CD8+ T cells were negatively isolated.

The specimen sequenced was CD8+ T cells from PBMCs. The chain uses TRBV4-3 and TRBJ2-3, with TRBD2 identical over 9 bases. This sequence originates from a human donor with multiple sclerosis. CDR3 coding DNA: TGCGCCAGCAGCCAAGCAGAGGGACTAGCAAGGGATACGCAGTATTTT. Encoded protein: CASSQAEGLARDTQYF.